This entry is about one TCR beta chain. Its target is not known. This specimen belongs to a study of T cell responses to AZD1222 COVID-19 vaccine. Findings of the study overall: Donors, mostly white British, included more females; clonal diversity was possibly underestimated. Unmutated variant regions are reportedly targeted by nearly half of spike-specific TCRs.

Sequenced by immunoSEQ multiplex PCR; TCRdb stores in-frame clones only, minus some. The sample has some 200,000 clones; approximately 95% are singletons. CDR1 and CDR2 (germline): MNHEY, SVGAGI. The CDR3 is made up of 14 amino acids. V was shortened by 0 bases and J by 5 bases, with 11 bases between the two germline ends. The specimen was peripheral blood, collected on day 0 of AZD1222 vaccination. The chain uses TRBV6-5 and TRBJ2-7; a weak D match, TRBD1 (6 bases). The TCR originated in an adult in good health. CDR3 amino acids: CASSYSRGSHEQYF. Here the CDR3 DNA reads TGTGCCAGCAGTTACTCAAGGGGGAGCCACGAGCAGTACTTC.